This T cell receptor beta chain stems from a study of blood T cell repertoires in COVID-19 (dated by TCRdb to about 2020). Turning to the overall study: Samples from collaborators originated in the United States, Italy and Spain and spanned both the acute and convalescent phases of COVID-19. The prospective study material was composed of cDNA or gDNA derived from T cells, B-cell-depleted T cells, or PBMCs. Deeply sampled blood TCRbeta repertoires from subjects exposed to, actively infected with, or recovered from COVID-19 were included in the dataset. A freely available public database, intended as a resource for researchers studying the immune response to SARS-CoV-2, is where the repertoires were released. Samples came from the ongoing ImmuneRACE study (first 160 participants) plus 1,254 subjects from 6 global collaborators. The sample metadata nearly always contained a de-identified subject ID, COVID-19 status, age in years and sex. Where HLA class I and class II types were available, the types were taken from metadata supplied by the sample provider, not from assay-based typing.

V and J lose 3 bases and 1 base, and a span of 6 bases separates them. The CDR3 holds 13 amino acids from the cysteine to the phenylalanine. The CDR3 DNA has 39 bases and is translated from base 1. CDR1 and CDR2 (SGHTA, FQGNSA) derive from the germline V gene. Enrolling through a virtual design, the prospective study's participants ranged in age from roughly 18 to 90 years and lived across some 22 United States geographic areas. In the prospective study, participants were assigned to cohorts based on the clinical history participants reported in a screening survey and a study questionnaire. A participant counted as exposed if, within 2 weeks of entering the study, that participant had been in contact with someone who had a PCR-confirmed or clinician-diagnosed COVID-19 case. In the prospective study, mobile phlebotomists collected whole blood, serum and a nasopharyngeal or oropharyngeal swab from each participant. Additional blood draws and questionnaires over an approximately two-month period could optionally be provided by prospective study participants. Blood samples from the prospective study were shipped frozen or at room temperature prior to DNA extraction.

The full study reports these points: The quantity of clinical and demographic metadata differed by source and by participant and was supplied without curation.

As to this clone: Its antigen has not been determined. It has no much larger one-base neighbor in the sample; base qualities were not kept.

TCRbeta CDR3 regions were amplified from genomic DNA by means of the immunoSEQ Assay, a bias-controlled multiplex PCR. The authors processed their data as follows. The number of nucleated cells in each sample was estimated from the amplification of reference gene primers within the assay. To quantify the absolute abundance of each unique TCRbeta CDR3 rearrangement, sequence reads were collapsed and filtered. Productive Simpson clonality was computed per sample as the square root of Simpson's diversity index over productive rearrangements. TCRdb stores this immuneACCESS table with in-frame sequences only. Part of the clones is absent; in the studies checked, under half of the shortfall reflects unresolved V genes, and no reason is known for the rest. The V and J calls and clone size are taken from that table; D and trimming were inferred from the DNA. The table for this sample lists around 160,000 clones; about four fifths of them were counted only once. Roughly 5.7% of the sample lies in the top ten.

The sequence joins TRBV7-2 to TRBJ1-1; the D gene identity is not certain. The source of this sequence is a woman in her 50s who had been exposed to COVID-19. Sequencing was performed on PBMCs or T cells enriched from blood (not recorded which). The CDR3 corresponds to CASSFGRNTEAFF. The bases are TGTGCCAGCAGCTTCGGGAGGAACACTGAAGCTTTCTTT.